The 27 T cell receptor beta chains below all came from one sample that was sequenced in a study of human T cells and chemical hapten exposure. TCRdb reanalysed the RACE reads using MiXCR and keeps one entry per CDR3 protein. The repertoire has 120,000 or so distinct CDR3 sequences, about 13% of them found once; the top ten carry around 2.7%. Time point indicated: pre-sensitization, week 0. Noted treatment: therapeutic diphenylcyclopropenone sensitization with weekly scalp DPC. The sequencing used whole blood, collected in connection with sensitization to the hapten diphenylcyclopropenone (DPC). The receptor source for this set is a young woman with alopecia areata. Some clones in this sample may be carry-over from other donors' samples.

This clonotype was seen a few times. CDR3 coding DNA: TGTGCCAGCAGGGCCGAACAGGGAACACCCCTCCACTTT. This sequence encodes CASRAEQGTPLHF. The chain carries TRBV2 and TRBJ1-6; D is perhaps TRBD1 (6 bases). The CDR3 sequence is 13 residues long. Trimming cost V 6 bases and J 11 bases, with 14 bases left between them. The V gene's germline CDR1 is SNHLY and CDR2 FYNNEI.

This clonotype was seen only a few times. The V and J genes are TRBV12-3 or TRBV12-4 and TRBJ2-1; the match to TRBD2 covers 10 bases. The J segment lost 4 bases and the V segment lost 6 bases, leaving 3 bases of the junction unmatched. The CDR3 has 14 amino acids. Here the CDR3 reads CASRGTSAYNEQFF. The CDR3 nucleotides are TGTGCCAGCAGGGGGACTAGCGCATACAATGAGCAGTTCTTC.

This clonotype was counted only a few times. The rearrangement uses TRBV5-1 and TRBJ2-2; D not resolved. The CDR3 has 15 residues. The germline V and J ends were trimmed by 0 bases and 2 bases, with 8 bases remaining between them. In germline, CDR1 is SGHRS, CDR2 YFSETQ. The CDR3 here is CASSLGHSNTGELFF. For the CDR3, the DNA is TGCGCCAGCAGCTTGGGACACTCTAACACCGGGGAGCTGTTTTTT.

This sequence joins TRBV9 and TRBJ2-7; the D gene is possibly TRBD1 (5 bases). The CDR3 loop spans 11 amino acids. V was cut by 3 bases and J by 10 bases, with 11 bases left in between. CDR1 and CDR2 from the germline V gene are SGDLS and YYNGEE. CDR3 in DNA: TGTGCCAGCAGCGACGACAGAGTTCAGTACTTC. It is translated as CASSDDRVQYF.

The chain has TRBV5-1 and TRBJ2-5, with unresolved D. The germline V and J ends were trimmed by 4 bases and 4 bases, with 17 bases remaining between them. The CDR3 contains 15 residues. Germline V gene sequence: CDR1 SGHRS, CDR2 YFSETQ. CDR3 bases: TGCGCCAGCAGCCCCCTGGCGAACTTCGCAGAGACCCAGTACTTC. This gives the protein CASSPLANFAETQYF.

This clonotype showed up just a few times. The chain recombines TRBV9 with TRBJ1-1, with 7 positions matching TRBD1. The CDR3 has 13 amino acids. V gave up 0 bases and J gave up 6 bases; unmatched junction bases: 2. CDR1 is SGDLS and CDR2 is YYNGEE in the germline V gene. The CDR3 protein is CASSVGGGSEAFF. Here the CDR3 DNA reads TGTGCCAGCAGCGTAGGAGGGGGCTCTGAAGCTTTCTTT.

Ten or more counts support this clonotype. This chain links TRBV7-6 with TRBJ1-5; D is possibly TRBD1 (6 bases). This CDR3 has 21 amino acids. Germline V gives CDR1 SGHVS, CDR2 FNYEAQ. V lost 2 bases and J lost 2, with 28 bases in between. This CDR3 is CASSLWRKRQVPPDGNQPQHF. The CDR3 nucleotides read TGTGCCAGCAGCTTATGGCGAAAGAGACAGGTGCCCCCGGACGGCAATCAGCCCCAGCATTTT.

CDR3 protein: CASSEASGGQETQYF. The CDR3 bases are TGTGCCAGCAGTGAAGCTAGCGGGGGCCAAGAGACCCAGTACTTC. V is TRBV6-1 and J is TRBJ2-5; 9 nucleotides agree with TRBD2. V was pared by 0 bases and J by 1 base, with 0 bases of the junction left unmatched. The CDR3 runs 15 residues. Per the germline V gene, CDR1 is MNHNS and CDR2 is SASEGT.

The chain uses TRBV7-9 and TRBJ2-3; possibly TRBD1 for D (6 bases). The V end was cut by 5 bases, the J end by 3 bases, with 15 bases between. In germline, CDR1 is SEHNR, CDR2 FQNEAQ (reference sequence). The length of the CDR3 is 15 residues. The CDR3 nucleotides are TGTGCCAGCAGCCCAGGGGAGACTTCGACAGATACGCAGTATTTT. The encoded protein is CASSPGETSTDTQYF.

As concerns this clonotype: This may arise from a read error, as a much more abundant clone is one base away. The rearrangement links TRBV5-1 to TRBJ1-5; D may be TRBD1 (5 bases). Germline CDR1 SGHRS, CDR2 YFSETQ. The CDR3 sequence is 14 residues long. Trimming pared 0 bases from V and 6 bases from J, leaving 10 bases between. CDR3: CASSLGAGSQPQHF. CDR3 nucleotides: TGCGCCAGCAGCTTGGGGGCAGGGAGTCAGCCCCAGCATTTT.

This clonotype was picked up many times. The CDR3 spells CASSVGGDYNEQFF. The CDR3 nucleotides read TGTGCCAGCAGCGTAGGGGGGGACTACAATGAGCAGTTCTTC. The chain is built from TRBV9 and TRBJ2-1, with D possibly matching TRBD2 (6 bases). Germline CDR1 is SGDLS and CDR2 is YYNGEE. Trimming removed 0 bases from V and 3 bases from J, with 7 bases in between. The CDR3 runs to 14 residues. Full variable domain (remainder filled in from reference TRBV9 and TRBJ2-1): DSGVTQTPKHLITATGQRVTLRCSPRSGDLSVYWYQQSLDQGLQFLIQYYNGEERAKGNILERFSAQQFPDLHSELNLSSLELGDSALYFCASSVGGDYNEQFFGPGTRLTVL.

This sequence joins TRBV4-3 and TRBJ1-2; no clear D gene. CDR3 length equals 15 residues. The germline V and J ends were trimmed by 0 bases and 4 bases, with 12 bases remaining between them. Germline V lookup: CDR1 LGHNA, CDR2 YSLEER. CDR3 coding DNA: TGCGCCAGCAGCCAAGATTGGAGACAAAGCTATGGCTACACCTTC. It codes for CASSQDWRQSYGYTF.

The V call is TRBV4-3, the J call TRBJ1-4, with 8 bases matching TRBD1. Trimming cost V 0 bases and J 4 bases; bases outside gene matches: 4. Germline V gene sequence: CDR1 LGHNA, CDR2 YSLEER. The CDR3 sequence is 16 residues long. The CDR3 reads CASSQEQDRVNEKLFF. The CDR3 bases are TGCGCCAGCAGCCAAGAACAGGACAGGGTTAATGAAAAACTGTTTTTT.

The chain carries TRBV5-6 and TRBJ2-1, with D tentatively TRBD2 (7 bases). This CDR3 is built from 17 residues. Germline V lookup: CDR1 SGHDT, CDR2 YYEEEE. Trimming took 1 base from V and 0 from J, leaving 14 bases between them. DNA of the CDR3: TGTGCCAGCAGCTTGAACGCGGGGGCCCCCTCCTACAATGAGCAGTTCTTC. As protein: CASSLNAGAPSYNEQFF. The full variable domain, completed using reference TRBV5-6 and TRBJ2-1, is DAGVTQSPTHLIKTRGQQVTLRCSPKSGHDTVSWYQQALGQGPQFIFQYYEEEERQRGNFPDRFSGHQFPNYSSELNVNALLLGDSALYLCASSLNAGAPSYNEQFFGPGTRLTVL.

This clonotype was counted a few times. This chain links TRBV18 with TRBJ1-2; D might be TRBD1 (6 bases). Trimming took off 3 bases at V and 2 bases at J, with 10 bases between the two ends. This CDR3 spans 14 amino acids. The germline V gene has CDR1 KGHSH and CDR2 LQKENI. The CDR3 bases are TGTGCCAGCTCACCCCGACAGGAAAACTATGGCTACACCTTC. This gives the protein CASSPRQENYGYTF.

The chain employs TRBV3-1 and TRBJ1-5, with D uncertain. CDR1 is LGHDT and CDR2 is YNNKEL in the germline V gene (reference sequence). Trimming stripped 4 bases from V and 4 bases from J, with 14 bases between. This CDR3 is built from 15 residues. The CDR3 region has the DNA TGTGCCAGCAGCCCTTTCAGCTCGGGGAATCAGCCCCAGCATTTT. It encodes CASSPFSSGNQPQHF.

The chain is built from TRBV7-6 and TRBJ2-3, with 8 bases lining up with TRBD1. From germline, CDR1 is SGHVS and CDR2 FNYEAQ. CDR3 length: 14 residues. With 3 bases clipped from V and 4 bases from J, the junction kept 3 bases outside the gene matches. This CDR3 reads CASSFGQGPDTQYF. The DNA for the CDR3 is TGTGCCAGCAGCTTTGGACAGGGCCCAGATACGCAGTATTTT.

In its sample, this clonotype was seen many times. This sequence joins TRBV12-3 or TRBV12-4 and TRBJ2-5; maybe TRBD2 (6 bases). CDR3 length equals 14 residues. Trimming removed 8 bases at V and 0 bases at J, with 13 bases between. CDR3 sequence reads: CASSGTRYQETQYF. CDR3 coding DNA: TGTGCCAGCTCCGGGACTCGGTACCAAGAGACCCAGTACTTC.

In its sample, this clonotype was seen a few times. This sequence joins TRBV5-4 and TRBJ1-3; D is uncertain. CDR1 SGHNT and CDR2 YYREEE come from the germline V gene (reference sequence). The CDR3 extends over 16 amino acids. Trimming stripped 0 bases from V and 0 bases from J, with 10 bases between. The CDR3 reads CASSLGPASSGNTIYF. CDR3 nucleotide sequence: TGTGCCAGCAGCTTGGGACCGGCAAGCTCTGGAAACACCATATATTTT.

This clonotype was found many times. The chain uses TRBV28 and TRBJ2-2, with TRBD1 identical over 9 bases. The CDR3 runs 15 residues. Germline lookup yields CDR1 MDHEN and CDR2 SYDVKM. V lost 7 bases to trimming and J lost 4 bases; unmatched junction nucleotides: 7. The CDR3 DNA reads TGTGCCAGCATCCTGGGACAGGGCAGCACCGGGGAGCTGTTTTTT. Translation: CASILGQGSTGELFF.

This clonotype turned up a few times. The rearrangement uses TRBV29-1 and TRBJ2-2, with D possibly matching TRBD1 (6 bases). The CDR3 sequence is 15 residues long. The ends were cut back, 4 bases at V and 1 base at J, with 13 bases in the middle. Germline V lookup: CDR1 SQVTM, CDR2 ANQGSEA. In nucleotides, the CDR3 is TGCAGCGTTGGATCGGGACACAAGAACACCGGGGAGCTGTTTTTT. Translation: CSVGSGHKNTGELFF.

This clonotype was counted only a few times. V gene TRBV5-1 combines with J gene TRBJ2-5; D is undetermined. The ends were cut back, 4 bases at V and 1 base at J, with 14 bases in the middle. The CDR3 length is 15 residues. Germline V gene data show CDR1 as SGHRS and CDR2 as YFSETQ. CDR3 protein: CASSPLRGPQETQYF. The CDR3 region has the DNA TGCGCCAGCAGCCCCCTGCGAGGACCCCAAGAGACCCAGTACTTC. The entire variable domain, with the rest obtained from reference TRBV5-1 and TRBJ2-5, is as follows: KAGVTQTPRYLIKTRGQQVTLSCSPISGHRSVSWYQQTPGQGLQFLFEYFSETQRNKGNFPGRFSGRQFSNSRSEMNVSTLELGDSALYLCASSPLRGPQETQYFGPGTRLLVL.

In its sample, this clonotype was seen a few times. The rearrangement uses TRBV3-2 and TRBJ1-2; the D call in the table, TRBD1, was not verified against the DNA. TRBV3-2 is shown as a pseudogene. The CDR3 has 15 residues. CDR3 nucleotides: TGTGCCAGCAGCCCCCCGACAGTAAGAGGGGATGGCTACACCTTC. Translated, it gives CASSPPTVRGDGYTF.

The chain carries TRBV7-2 and TRBJ1-5; D gene uncertain. The length of the CDR3 is 13 residues. The V end lost 5 bases, the J end lost 0 bases, and 5 bases lay between the germline ends. In germline, CDR1 is SGHTA, CDR2 FQGNSA. The CDR3 region has the DNA TGTGCCAGCAGCCGACTTAGCAATCAGCCCCAGCATTTT. Translated, it gives CASSRLSNQPQHF.

This clonotype was detected only a few times. V and J are TRBV15 and TRBJ1-1, with D tentatively TRBD1 (6 bases). The CDR3 runs 13 residues. Germline lookup yields CDR1 LNHNV and CDR2 YYDKDF (reference sequence). The V and J ends lost 8 bases and 8 bases respectively, with 18 bases between them. The CDR3 region is CATAPGESAEAFF. The CDR3 nucleotides are TGTGCCACCGCTCCAGGGGAATCAGCGGAAGCTTTCTTT.

This clonotype was recorded a few times. The chain links TRBV20-1 to TRBJ2-7; TRBD2 agrees at 7 bases. CDR3 length: 12 residues. The V gene end was trimmed by 2 bases and the J gene end by 7 bases; junction bases not matched to a gene: 5. Germline V gene sequence: CDR1 DFQATT, CDR2 SNEGSKA (reference sequence). Written as DNA, the CDR3 is TGCAGTGCTAGACGCCGAGCGGGGGAGCAGTACTTC. The encoded protein is CSARRRAGEQYF.

The V gene is TRBV19, the J gene TRBJ1-5; tentatively, D is TRBD1 (6 bases). The CDR3 runs 15 residues. V lost 5 bases, J lost 0 bases, and 11 bases lay in between. Per germline, CDR1 LNHDA and CDR2 SQIVND (reference sequence). The CDR3 reads CASSVDRDSNQPQHF. CDR3 DNA: TGTGCCAGTAGTGTGGACAGAGATAGCAATCAGCCCCAGCATTTT. Complete variable domain (other parts from reference TRBV19 and TRBJ1-5): DGGITQSPKYLFRKEGQNVTLSCEQNLNHDAMYWYRQDPGQGLRLIYYSQIVNDFQKGDIAEGYSVSREKKESFPLTVTSAQKNPTAFYLCASSVDRDSNQPQHFGDGTRLSIL.